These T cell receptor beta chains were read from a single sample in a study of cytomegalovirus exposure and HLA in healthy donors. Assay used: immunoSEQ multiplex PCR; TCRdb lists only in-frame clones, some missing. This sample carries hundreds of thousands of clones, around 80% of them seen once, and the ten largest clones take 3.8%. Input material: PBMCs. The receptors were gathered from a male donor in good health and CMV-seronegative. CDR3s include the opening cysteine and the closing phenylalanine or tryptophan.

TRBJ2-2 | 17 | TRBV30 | CAWSVLASKMNTGELFF
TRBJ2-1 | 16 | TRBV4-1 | CASSQAGGQGRDEQFF
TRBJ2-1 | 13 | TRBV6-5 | CASNPSGYNEQFF
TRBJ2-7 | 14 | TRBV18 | CASSPPTVSYEQYF
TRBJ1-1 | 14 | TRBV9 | CASSVAGTGERAFF
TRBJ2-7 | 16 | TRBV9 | CASSVVDGRAAYEQYF
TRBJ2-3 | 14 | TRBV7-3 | CASSRLALGDTQYF
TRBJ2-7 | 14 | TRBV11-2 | CASSSRGRAYEQYF
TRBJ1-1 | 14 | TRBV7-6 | CASSFGTGVREAFF
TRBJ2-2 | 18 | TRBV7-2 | CASSSWGLAGGNTGELFF
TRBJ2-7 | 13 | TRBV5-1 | CASSFKREGEQYF
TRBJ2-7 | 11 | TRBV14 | CATLGGYEQYF
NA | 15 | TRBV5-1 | CASSLGLAVSYEQYF
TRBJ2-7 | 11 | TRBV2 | CASSRSYEQYF
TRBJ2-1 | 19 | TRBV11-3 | CASSLDGLGEASSYNEQFF
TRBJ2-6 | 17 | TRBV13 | CASSPLVITTGANVLTF
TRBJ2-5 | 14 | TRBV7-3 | CASSLGGRGETQYF
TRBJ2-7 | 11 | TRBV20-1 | CSGDSNYEQYF